This T cell receptor beta chain was recorded in a study of vaccination and CD4 T cells after COVID-19 (dated by TCRdb to 2021 to 2024). Regarding the complete study: Convalescent patients had a positive SARS-CoV-2 result on nasal swab PCR, and of these patients, about ten had mild disease and one had severe disease. In control cultures, a CEFX viral epitope pool was used as positive control, an HIV-1 Nef peptide pool was used as negative control, or no peptide was added. Post-COVID blood samples from convalescent patients were collected a median of roughly 100 days after diagnosis, with a range of roughly 30 to 161 days. Post-vaccine blood samples were obtained a median of approximately 74 days after the second vaccine dose, with a range of about 12 to 241 days. The cultures were stimulated with overlapping spike peptide pools from SARS-CoV-2 and from the common cold coronaviruses HCoV-NL63, HCoV-OC43 and HCoV-229E. Participants received two doses of either the Pfizer-BioNTech BNT162b2 vaccine (n=8) or the Moderna mRNA-1273 vaccine (n=2). In roughly 11 COVID-19 convalescent patients and a handful of infection-naive healthy vaccine recipients, the spike-specific CD4+ TCR repertoire before mRNA vaccination was compared with the repertoire after mRNA vaccination. The convalescent cohort included six males and four females, with two Hispanic individuals, seven Caucasians, two Asians and one multiracial person. The paper's findings and limits, for the study overall: In convalescent patients, nearly all vaccine-specific clones (304 of 307) were found to be mono-reactive for SARS-CoV-2 spike rather than cross-reactive with common cold coronaviruses. Only a relatively small number of convalescent patients were included in the study, and early timepoints following natural infection were not analyzed. Among the post-vaccine SARS-CoV-2-reactive clones in convalescent patients, a median around 85% showed up only after vaccination, which suggests vaccine-specific priming. Although the median number of SARS-CoV-2-reactive clonotypes went up from roughly 23 after infection to some 38 after vaccination, the increase was not significant.

As encoded in the germline V gene (reference sequence), CDR1 is MNHEY while CDR2 is SMNVEV. V is shortened by 2 bases, J by 2 bases, and the region joining them spans 4 bases. The CDR3 covers 13 residues, taking in both the cysteine and the phenylalanine. Of the read, only the CDR3 DNA is kept; its 39 bases are in frame from base 1. The library was produced with PCR. TCR sequencing of DNA from cultured CD4+ T cells used the Oncomine TCR Beta short-read assay at the Johns Hopkins FTIC core. The QIAamp micro DNA kit was used to extract genomic DNA from the cultured CD4+ T cells. The Oncomine TCR Beta libraries from cultured CD4+ T cells were pooled using unique dual indexes and then sequenced on an Illumina iSeq 100. Per the original workflow: Non-productive sequences were removed, and CDR3s not starting with C, not ending with F or W, or shorter than 7 amino acids were discarded. The MANAFEST web application identified antigen-specific clonotypes by comparing peptide-stimulated wells against reference wells and other culture wells. Positive clones required FDR below 0.05, an odds ratio above 5, and productive frequency above 0.1% in at least two of three replicate wells. Clonotypes that were significantly expanded in both SARS-CoV-2 spike wells and at least one common cold coronavirus spike condition were defined as cross-reactive. Levenshtein distances (stringdist) and unrooted phylogenetic trees (ape) in R version 3.6.1 were used to assess CDR3 homology. TCRdb reworked the public reads: Q25 trimming with fastp, MiXCR clone assembly, productive beta chains retained. For every CDR3 protein sequence, its rows merge into one entry that carries the most common genes and DNA. These V and J calls derive from TCRdb rather than the authors' analysis. The sample table lists about 17,000 distinct CDR3 sequences, 43% of them with a count of one. The ten largest make up 5.7% of the sample.

This clonotype is considered medium-sized (0.01 to 0.1%). This clone's antigen is unknown. No much larger clone is present one base from it, and per-base qualities are unavailable. What this sample's treatment or condition label stands for: roughly 10-day PBMC culture with coronavirus spike peptide pools or control peptides (ViraFEST assay). To expand antigen-specific T cells with peptide pools and then pick out the expanded clonotypes through TCR sequencing, the study relied on the ViraFEST assay. Positive SARS-CoV-2 PCR tests in the convalescent patients dated from March to December 2020, before Alpha, Beta and Delta variants emerged in the United States. Each well held 2.2 million or so PBMCs cultured in IMDM containing around 5% human AB serum and 9 to 10 IU/ml IL-2, with 8 to 10 ug/ml peptide pools added. On days 3 and 7, half of the culture medium was replaced with fresh IL-2-containing medium. After 10 days of culture, CD4+ T cells were isolated by negative selection using the EasySep CD4+ T cell isolation kit. Ficoll-Paque Plus gradient centrifugation was used to isolate PBMCs from whole blood, and the isolated PBMCs were then either used fresh or cryopreserved at -140C. Culture conditions were generally each tested in triplicate wells.

The origin of this receptor is a human donor who had recovered from COVID-19. This sample comprised CD4+ T cells from blood, cultured in vitro, obtained before SARS-CoV-2 vaccination. The chain is encoded by TRBV27 joined to TRBJ1-5, with the D gene call left open. The CDR3 has the sequence CASSLRGNQPQHF. At the DNA level, the sequence is TGTGCCAGCAGTTTACGGGGCAATCAGCCCCAGCATTTT.